This TCR beta chain was recovered during a study of shared clonotypes between healthy human individuals. The CDR3 spans 15 residues. Unmatched junction bases numbered 12, after V lost 7 bases and J lost 6 bases. Germline CDR1 and CDR2: MNHNS and SASEGT. Here immunoSEQ multiplex PCR was the method, and the copy in TCRdb shows in-frame clones only, minus some. The sample consists of over a million clones, about 84% of them appearing once. This clonotype originated in a man between 18 and 35 years old in good health. Some clones in this sample may be carry-over from other donors' samples. The material sequenced was memory CD4+ T cells from PBMCs. The subset denotes: CD45RA-negative fraction. The V gene is TRBV6-1, the J gene TRBJ1-5; 7 nucleotides align to TRBD1. CDR3: CASNIRGTGAQPQHF. The CDR3, as DNA: TGTGCCAGCAACATACGGGGAACAGGGGCTCAGCCCCAGCATTTT.